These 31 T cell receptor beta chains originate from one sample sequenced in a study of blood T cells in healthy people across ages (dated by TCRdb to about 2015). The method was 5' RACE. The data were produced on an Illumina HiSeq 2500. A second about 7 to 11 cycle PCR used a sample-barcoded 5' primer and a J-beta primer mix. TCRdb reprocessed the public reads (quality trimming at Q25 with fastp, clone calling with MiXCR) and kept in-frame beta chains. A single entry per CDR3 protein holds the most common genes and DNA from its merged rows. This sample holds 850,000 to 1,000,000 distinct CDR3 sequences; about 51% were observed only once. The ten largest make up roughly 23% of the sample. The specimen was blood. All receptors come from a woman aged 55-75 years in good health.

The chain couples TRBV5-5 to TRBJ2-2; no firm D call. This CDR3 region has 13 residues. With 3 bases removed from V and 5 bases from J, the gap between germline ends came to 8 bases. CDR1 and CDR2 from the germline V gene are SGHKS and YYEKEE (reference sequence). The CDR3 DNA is TGTGCCAGCAGCTGCCGAGGAACCGGGGAGCTGTTTTTT. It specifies CASSCRGTGELFF.

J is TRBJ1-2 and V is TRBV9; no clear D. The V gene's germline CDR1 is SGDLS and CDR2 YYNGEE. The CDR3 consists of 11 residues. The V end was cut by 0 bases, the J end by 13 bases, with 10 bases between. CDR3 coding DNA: TGTGCCAGCAGCGTAGGAGGGCAGTTCACCTTC. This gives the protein CASSVGGQFTF. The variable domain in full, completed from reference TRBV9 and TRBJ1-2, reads DSGVTQTPKHLITATGQRVTLRCSPRSGDLSVYWYQQSLDQGLQFLIQYYNGEERAKGNILERFSAQQFPDLHSELNLSSLELGDSALYFCASSVGGQFTFGSGTRLTVV.

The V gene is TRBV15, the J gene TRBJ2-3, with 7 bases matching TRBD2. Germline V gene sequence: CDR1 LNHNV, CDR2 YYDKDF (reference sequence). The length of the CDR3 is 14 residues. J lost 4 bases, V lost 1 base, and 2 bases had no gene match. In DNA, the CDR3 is TGTGCCACCAGCAGAGCTCGGGGGGCAGATACGCAGTATTTT. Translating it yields CATSRARGADTQYF.

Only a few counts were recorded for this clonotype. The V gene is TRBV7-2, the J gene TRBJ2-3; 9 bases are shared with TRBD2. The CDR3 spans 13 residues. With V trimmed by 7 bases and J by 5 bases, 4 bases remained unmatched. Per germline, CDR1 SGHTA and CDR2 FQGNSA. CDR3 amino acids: CASMIAGVDTQYF. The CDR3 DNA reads TGTGCCAGCATGATAGCGGGAGTAGATACGCAGTATTTT.

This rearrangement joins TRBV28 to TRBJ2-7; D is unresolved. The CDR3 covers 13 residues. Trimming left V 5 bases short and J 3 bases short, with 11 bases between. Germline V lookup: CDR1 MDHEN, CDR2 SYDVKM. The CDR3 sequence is CASSPKPGYEQYF. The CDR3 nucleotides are TGTGCCAGCAGTCCGAAGCCGGGCTACGAGCAGTACTTC.

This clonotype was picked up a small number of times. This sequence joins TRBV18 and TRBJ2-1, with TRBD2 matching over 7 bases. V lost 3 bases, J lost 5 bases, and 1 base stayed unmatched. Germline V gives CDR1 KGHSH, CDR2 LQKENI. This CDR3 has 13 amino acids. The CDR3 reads CASSPGLNNEQFF. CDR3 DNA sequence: TGTGCCAGCTCACCGGGACTAAACAATGAGCAGTTCTTC.

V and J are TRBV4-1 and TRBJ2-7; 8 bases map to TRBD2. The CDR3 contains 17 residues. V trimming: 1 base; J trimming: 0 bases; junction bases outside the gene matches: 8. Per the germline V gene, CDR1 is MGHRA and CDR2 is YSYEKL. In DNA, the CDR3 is TGCGCCAGCAGCCAAGTTGTGGCGGGGGGAAGCTCCTACGAGCAGTACTTC. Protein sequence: CASSQVVAGGSSYEQYF.

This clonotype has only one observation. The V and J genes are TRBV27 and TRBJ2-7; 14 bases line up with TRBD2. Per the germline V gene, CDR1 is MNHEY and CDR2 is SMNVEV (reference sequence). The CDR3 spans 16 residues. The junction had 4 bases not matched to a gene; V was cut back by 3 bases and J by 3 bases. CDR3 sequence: CASSFGLAGGRYEQYF. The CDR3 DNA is TGTGCCAGCAGTTTCGGACTAGCGGGAGGTCGCTACGAGCAGTACTTC.

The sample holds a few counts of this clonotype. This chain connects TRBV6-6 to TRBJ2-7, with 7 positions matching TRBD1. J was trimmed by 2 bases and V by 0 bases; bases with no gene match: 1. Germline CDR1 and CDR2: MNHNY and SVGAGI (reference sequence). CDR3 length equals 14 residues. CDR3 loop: CASSYSGTAYEQYF. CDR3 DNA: TGTGCCAGCAGTTACTCCGGGACAGCCTACGAGCAGTACTTC.

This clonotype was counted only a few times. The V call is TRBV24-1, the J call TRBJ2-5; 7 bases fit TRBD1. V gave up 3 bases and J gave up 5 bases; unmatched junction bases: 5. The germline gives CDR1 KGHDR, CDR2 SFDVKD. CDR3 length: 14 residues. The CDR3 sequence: CATSDTGAGETQYF. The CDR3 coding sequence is TGTGCCACCAGTGATACAGGGGCAGGGGAGACCCAGTACTTC.

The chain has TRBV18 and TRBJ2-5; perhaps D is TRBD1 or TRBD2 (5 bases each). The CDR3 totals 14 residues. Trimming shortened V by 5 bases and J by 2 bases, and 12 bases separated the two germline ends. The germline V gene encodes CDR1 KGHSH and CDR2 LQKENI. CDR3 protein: CASSDGATQETQYF. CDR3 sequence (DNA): TGTGCCAGCTCAGACGGGGCTACTCAAGAGACCCAGTACTTC.

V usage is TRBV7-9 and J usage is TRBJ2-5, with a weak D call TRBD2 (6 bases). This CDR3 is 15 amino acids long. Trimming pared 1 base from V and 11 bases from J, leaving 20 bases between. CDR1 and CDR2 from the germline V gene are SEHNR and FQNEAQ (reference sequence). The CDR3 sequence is CASSLVMAQGGEQYF. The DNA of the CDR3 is TGTGCCAGCAGCTTAGTCATGGCCCAAGGAGGGGAGCAGTACTTC.

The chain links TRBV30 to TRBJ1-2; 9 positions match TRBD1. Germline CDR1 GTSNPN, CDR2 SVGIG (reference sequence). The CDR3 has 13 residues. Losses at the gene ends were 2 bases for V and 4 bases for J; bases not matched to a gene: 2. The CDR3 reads CAWSIQGAYGYTF. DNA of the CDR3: TGTGCCTGGAGTATACAGGGGGCCTATGGCTACACCTTC. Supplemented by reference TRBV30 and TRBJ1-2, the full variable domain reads SQTIHQWPATLVQPVGSPLSLECTVEGTSNPNLYWYRQAAGRGLQLLFYSVGIGQISSEVPQNLSASRPQDRQFILSSKKLLLSDSGFYLCAWSIQGAYGYTFGSGTRLTVV.

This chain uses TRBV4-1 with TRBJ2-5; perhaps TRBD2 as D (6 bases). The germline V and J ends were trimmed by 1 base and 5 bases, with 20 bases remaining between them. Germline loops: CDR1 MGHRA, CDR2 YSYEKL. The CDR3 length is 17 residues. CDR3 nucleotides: TGCGCCAGCAGCCAAGGGGACTTGGTTATACCGACGGAGACCCAGTACTTC. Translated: CASSQGDLVIPTETQYF.

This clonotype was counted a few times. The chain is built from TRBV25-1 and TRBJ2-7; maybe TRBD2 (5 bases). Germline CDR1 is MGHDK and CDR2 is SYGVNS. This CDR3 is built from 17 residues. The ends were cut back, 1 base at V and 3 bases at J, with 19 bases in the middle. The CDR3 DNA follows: TGTGCCAGCAGTGAATCGGTTGGAGGAAGGACCCACTACGAGCAGTACTTC. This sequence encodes CASSESVGGRTHYEQYF.

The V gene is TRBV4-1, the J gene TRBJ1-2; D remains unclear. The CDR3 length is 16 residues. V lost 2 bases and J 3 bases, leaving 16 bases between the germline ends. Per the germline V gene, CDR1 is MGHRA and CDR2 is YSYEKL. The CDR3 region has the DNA TGCGCCAGCAGCCAATACTCATCCGGGCGCGACTATGGCTACACCTTC. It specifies CASSQYSSGRDYGYTF.

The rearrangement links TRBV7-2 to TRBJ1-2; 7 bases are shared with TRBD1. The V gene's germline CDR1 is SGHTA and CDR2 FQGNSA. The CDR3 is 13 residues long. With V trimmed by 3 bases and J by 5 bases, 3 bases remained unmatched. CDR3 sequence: CASSFEGQYGYTF. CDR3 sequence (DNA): TGTGCCAGCAGCTTTGAGGGACAGTATGGCTACACCTTC.

The CDR3 coding sequence is TGTGCCAGCTGCGCGGGACTAGCGCCGTACGAGCAGTACTTC. Translated: CASCAGLAPYEQYF. The rearrangement uses TRBV6-1 and TRBJ2-5, with 10 bases lining up with TRBD2. The J call is in doubt because the DNA end fits TRBJ2-7 better. This CDR3 is 14 amino acids long. Germline CDR1 and CDR2: MNHNS and SASEGT.

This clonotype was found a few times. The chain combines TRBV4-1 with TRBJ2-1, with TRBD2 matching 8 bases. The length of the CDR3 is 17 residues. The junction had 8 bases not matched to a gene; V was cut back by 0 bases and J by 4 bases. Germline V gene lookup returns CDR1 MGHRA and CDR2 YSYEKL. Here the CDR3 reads CASSQDSTGLGYNEQFF. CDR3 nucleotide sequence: TGCGCCAGCAGCCAAGATTCTACGGGACTAGGTTACAATGAGCAGTTCTTC.

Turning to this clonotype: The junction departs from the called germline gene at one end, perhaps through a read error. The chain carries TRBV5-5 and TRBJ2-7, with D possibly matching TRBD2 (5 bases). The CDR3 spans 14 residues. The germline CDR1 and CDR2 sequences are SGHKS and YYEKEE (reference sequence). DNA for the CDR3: TGTGCCAGCAGAGTTCCGGGATCTTACTACAAGCAGTACTTC. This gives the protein CASRVPGSYYKQYF.

CDR3 bases: TGCGCCAGCAGCTTAGAGGGACAGGGGCCCAAGGAGTACTTC. Encoded protein: CASSLEGQGPKEYF. This rearrangement joins TRBV5-1 to TRBJ2-5; 10 bases fit TRBD1. The CDR3 is 14 residues long. Germline loops: CDR1 SGHRS, CDR2 YFSETQ. The V gene end was trimmed by 2 bases and the J gene end by 12 bases; junction bases not matched to a gene: 10.

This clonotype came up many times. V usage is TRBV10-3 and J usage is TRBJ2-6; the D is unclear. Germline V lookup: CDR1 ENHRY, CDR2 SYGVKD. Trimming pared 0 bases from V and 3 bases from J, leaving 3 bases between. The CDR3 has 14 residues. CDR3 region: CAISESSGANVLTF. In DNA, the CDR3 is TGTGCCATCAGTGAGTCGAGTGGGGCCAACGTCCTGACTTTC.

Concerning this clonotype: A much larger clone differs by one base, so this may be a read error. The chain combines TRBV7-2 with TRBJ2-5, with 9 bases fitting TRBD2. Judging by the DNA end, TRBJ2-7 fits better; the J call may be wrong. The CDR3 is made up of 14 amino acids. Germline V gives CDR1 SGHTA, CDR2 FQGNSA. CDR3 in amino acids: CASSSIPAGGEQYF. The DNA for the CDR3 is TGTGCCAGCAGCTCAATACCAGCGGGAGGCGAGCAGTACTTC.

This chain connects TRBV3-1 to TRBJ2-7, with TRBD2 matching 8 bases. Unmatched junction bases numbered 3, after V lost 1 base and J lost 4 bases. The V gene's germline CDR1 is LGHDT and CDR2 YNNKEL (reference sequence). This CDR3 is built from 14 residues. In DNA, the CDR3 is TGTGCCAGCAGCCAAGGACTAGCGATGTACGAGCAGTACTTC. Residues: CASSQGLAMYEQYF.

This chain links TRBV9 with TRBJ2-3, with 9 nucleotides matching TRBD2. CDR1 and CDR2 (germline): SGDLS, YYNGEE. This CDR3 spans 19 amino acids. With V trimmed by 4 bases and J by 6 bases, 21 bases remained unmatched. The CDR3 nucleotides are TGTGCCAGCAGCCCCCGGGGGTTGAGTAGCGGGAGTGTGTACGATACGCAGTATTTT. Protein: CASSPRGLSSGSVYDTQYF.

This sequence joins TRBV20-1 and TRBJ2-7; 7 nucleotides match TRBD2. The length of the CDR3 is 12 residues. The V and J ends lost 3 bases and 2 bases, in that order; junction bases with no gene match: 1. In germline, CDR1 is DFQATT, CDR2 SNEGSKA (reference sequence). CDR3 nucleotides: TGCAGTGCTAGCCTAGCGGCCTACGAGCAGTACTTC. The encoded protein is CSASLAAYEQYF.

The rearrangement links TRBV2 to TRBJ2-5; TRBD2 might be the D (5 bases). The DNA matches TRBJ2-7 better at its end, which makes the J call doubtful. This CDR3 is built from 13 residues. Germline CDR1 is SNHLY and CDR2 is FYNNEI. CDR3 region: CASSVLGLPEQYF. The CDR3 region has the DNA TGTGCCAGCAGCGTTCTTGGACTCCCCGAGCAGTACTTC.

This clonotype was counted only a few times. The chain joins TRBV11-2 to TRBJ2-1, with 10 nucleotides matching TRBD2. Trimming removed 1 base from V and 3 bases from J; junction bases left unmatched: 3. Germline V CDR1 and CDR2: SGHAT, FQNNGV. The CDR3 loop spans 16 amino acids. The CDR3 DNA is TGTGCCAGCAGCTTAGTCCTAGCGGGAGTCTACAATGAGCAGTTCTTC. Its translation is CASSLVLAGVYNEQFF.

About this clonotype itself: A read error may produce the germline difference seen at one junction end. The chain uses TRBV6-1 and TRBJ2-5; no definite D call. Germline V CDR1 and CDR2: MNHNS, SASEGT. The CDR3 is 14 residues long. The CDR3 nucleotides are TGTGCCAACAGTGAAGCGCCGATTCAAGAGACCCAGTACTTC. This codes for CANSEAPIQETQYF.

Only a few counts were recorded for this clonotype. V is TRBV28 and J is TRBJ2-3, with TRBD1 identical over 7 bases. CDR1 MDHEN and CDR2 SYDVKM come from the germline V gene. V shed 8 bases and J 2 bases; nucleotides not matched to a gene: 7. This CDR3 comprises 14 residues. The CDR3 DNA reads TGTGCCAGCGGTGAGCAGGGGGACACAGATACGCAGTATTTT. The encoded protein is CASGEQGDTDTQYF.

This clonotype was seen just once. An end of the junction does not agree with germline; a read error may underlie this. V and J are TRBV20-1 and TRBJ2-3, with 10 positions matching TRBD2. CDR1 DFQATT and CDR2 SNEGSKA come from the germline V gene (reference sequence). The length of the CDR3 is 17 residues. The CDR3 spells CSAIARASGSSADAQYF. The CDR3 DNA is TGCAGTGCGATAGCAAGGGCTAGCGGGAGTAGTGCAGATGCGCAGTATTTT.